Included here is one T cell receptor beta chain sequence, with context. The naive CD8 fraction comprised CD45RO-negative cells positively selected for CCR7 and excluded terminally differentiated effector memory CD45RA+ cells. The data derive from a study of shared clonotypes between healthy human individuals. After removal of 4 bases from V and 2 bases from J, the junction contained 8 bases not matched to a gene. Germline assignment: CDR1 MDHEN and CDR2 SYDVKM. This CDR3 is 16 amino acids long. The protocol was immunoSEQ multiplex PCR, while the TCRdb copy is restricted to in-frame clones and leaves out a portion. In the table there are roughly 2,000,000 clones, about 95% of which are singletons.

This TCR derives from a man in his late teens or twenties in good health. Material for sequencing was naive CD8+ T cells sorted from blood. The chain combines TRBV28 with TRBJ2-7, with 10 bases identical to TRBD1. The CDR3 bases are TGTGCCAGCAGTTCATCCGACAGGGGGCTTACCTACGAGCAGTACTTC. Amino acid sequence: CASSSSDRGLTYEQYF.